This TCR beta chain is from a study of T cell repertoires in cytomegalovirus infection. As for the study in general: CMV epitopes that were recently identified and HLA-C-restricted were used alongside well-studied HLA-B-restricted ones. Through public TCR beta signatures, both CMV infection and matching HLA type were indicated.

Germline values: CDR1 MNHNS, CDR2 SASEGT. The CDR3 runs 14 residues. J lost 6 bases, V lost 4 bases, and 5 bases had no gene match. Each CDR3 protein is one row after TCRdb ran MiXCR on the reads. The data show more than 75,000 distinct CDR3 sequences, over 25% seen once. This clonotype came up many times. The antigen is undetermined. The sequence came from a human donor in good health (CMV status not recorded). Some clones in this sample may be carry-over from other donors' samples. Sequencing used CD8+ T cells from cultured PBMCs, obtained from culture after CMV antigen stimulation. The chain is built from TRBV6-1 and TRBJ1-4, with TRBD1 matching 7 bases. DNA of the CDR3: TGTGCCAGCAGTGGGACAGGTGGCTATGAAAAACTGTTTTTT. Translated: CASSGTGGYEKLFF.